A selection of T cell receptor beta chains follows, all from one sample in a study of cytomegalovirus exposure and HLA in healthy donors. Only in-frame clones appear in the TCRdb table, and some are missing; sequencing was by immunoSEQ multiplex PCR. The sample records over 200,000 clones, 80% to 90% being singletons. Sample: PBMCs. Receptors originate from a woman between 18 and 30 years old in good health and CMV-seronegative. CDR3s include the opening cysteine and the closing phenylalanine or tryptophan. Expanded clones get a size class; other rows say once, few or many, or leave the size out.

size	J	V	CDR3
-	TRBJ1-1	TRBV27	CASSLRWGGTEAFF
-	TRBJ1-2	TRBV5-1	CASSLSLGTYTF
-	TRBJ2-1	TRBV7-2	CASSFLPSYNEQFF
-	TRBJ2-3	TRBV7-2	CASSLYTDTQYF
once	TRBJ2-7	TRBV15	CATSPTPGTYEQYF
-	TRBJ1-6	TRBV27	CASRMTGAWSPLHF
-	TRBJ1-1	TRBV5-5	CASSLSLAYTEAFF
-	-	TRBV4-3	CASSQDPTGSYEQYF
-	TRBJ1-5	TRBV2	CASSDGGTNQPQHF
-	TRBJ1-4	TRBV7-2	CASSVQGMGEKLFF
-	TRBJ2-1	TRBV19	CASRLTGRNEQFF
few	TRBJ2-3	TRBV5-6	CASSLLRGTDTQYF
-	TRBJ2-7	TRBV7-6	CASSLGQGINEQYF
-	TRBJ2-1	TRBV7-2	CASSLDGLAGRIEQFF
-	TRBJ2-2	TRBV11-3	CASSRLAGDTGELFF
-	TRBJ1-3	TRBV7-6	CASSLGTGLSGNTIYF
once	TRBJ2-2	TRBV4-1	CASSPTSGNTGELFF
-	TRBJ1-2	TRBV6-5	CASSRNRDYGYTF
-	TRBJ2-7	TRBV18	CASSPLPVYEQYF
-	TRBJ1-4	TRBV4-1	CASSQGMVRGSEKLFF
-	TRBJ2-1	TRBV11-3	CASTQTGYNEQFF
-	TRBJ1-1	TRBV27	CASSWAANTEAFF
-	TRBJ1-3	TRBV2	CASARTVGNTIYF
few	TRBJ2-7	TRBV5-1	CASSSIRGADEQYF
-	TRBJ1-1	TRBV10-3	CAISEREAENTEAFF
-	TRBJ2-1	TRBV4-2	CASSQETSGGGLEYNEQFF
-	TRBJ2-1	TRBV2	CASIPSSGFNEQFF
-	TRBJ2-1	TRBV11-3	CASSLGRGVYNEQFF
-	TRBJ2-4	TRBV4-3	CASSQTIGVRKNIQYF
-	TRBJ1-6	TRBV18	CASSPIVNSPLHF
once	TRBJ2-7	TRBV5-1	CASSPSQASGSYEQYF
-	TRBJ2-2	TRBV7-9	CASSRGLAGVAGELFF